Each of the 26 T cell receptor beta chains below was sequenced from the same sample in a study of cytomegalovirus exposure and HLA in healthy donors. This PCR relied on a set of 60 Vbeta primers and 13 Jbeta primers. Clones were read by immunoSEQ multiplex PCR, and TCRdb kept only the in-frame ones, dropping some. The data show around 110,000 clones, with around 79% seen just once and 3.6% held by the top ten. The sample taken for sequencing was PBMCs. The receptors derive from a man in his 60s in good health and CMV-seronegative.

V and J are TRBV19 and TRBJ1-1; D unclear. The germline CDR1 and CDR2 sequences are LNHDA and SQIVND (reference sequence). The V end was cut by 6 bases, the J end by 4 bases, with 15 bases between. The CDR3 has 14 residues. The CDR3, as DNA: TGTGCCAGTAGGGGAAAGGATGGAGGCACTGAAGCTTTCTTT. Protein: CASRGKDGGTEAFF.

The chain has TRBV11-2 and TRBJ2-2, with 10 bases identical to TRBD1. The CDR3 totals 15 residues. Germline V gene sequence: CDR1 SGHAT, CDR2 FQNNGV. Trimming at V came to 5 bases and at J to 7 bases, leaving 7 bases not matched to a gene. This CDR3 is CASSLQTGGHGELFF. CDR3 sequence (DNA): TGTGCCAGCAGCCTCCAGACAGGGGGCCACGGGGAGCTGTTTTTT.

This chain links TRBV7-2 with TRBJ2-1; D is uncertain. V gave up 5 bases and J gave up 4 bases, with 9 bases separating them. Germline CDR1 is SGHTA and CDR2 is FQGNSA. There are 13 residues in the CDR3. CDR3 loop: CASSPDGYNEQFF. The CDR3, as DNA: TGTGCCAGCAGCCCCGACGGGTACAATGAGCAGTTCTTC.

This clone was seen a single time. V usage is TRBV4-3 and J usage is TRBJ2-1; D unclear. V lost 0 bases, J lost 9 bases, and 6 bases lay in between. Germline CDR1 LGHNA, CDR2 YSLEER. This CDR3 has 12 residues. CDR3 DNA sequence: TGCGCCAGCAGCCAAGATTCGAGTGAGCAGTTCTTC. Its translation is CASSQDSSEQFF.

This chain links TRBV5-1 with TRBJ1-2, with 7 bases fitting TRBD1. The J segment lost 4 bases and the V segment lost 0 bases, leaving 12 bases of the junction unmatched. The CDR3 contains 17 residues. The germline CDR1 and CDR2 sequences are SGHRS and YFSETQ. As DNA, the CDR3 is TGCGCCAGCAGCTTGGACGTAGGGGGCCACTCGGGCTATGGCTACACCTTC. This translates into CASSLDVGGHSGYGYTF.

The rearrangement uses TRBV19 and TRBJ1-2; weak D call: TRBD1 (6 bases). Germline V lookup: CDR1 LNHDA, CDR2 SQIVND (reference sequence). The CDR3 covers 14 residues. Trimming stripped 3 bases from V and 7 bases from J, with 15 bases between. The CDR3 coding sequence is TGTGCCAGTAGTATCTCCGGACAGAAGGTTGGCTACACCTTC. Its translation: CASSISGQKVGYTF.

This chain connects TRBV19 to TRBJ2-5, with 11 bases identical to TRBD2. The germline V gene encodes CDR1 LNHDA and CDR2 SQIVND (reference sequence). V dropped 3 bases and J dropped 4; count of bases not matched to a gene: 4. This CDR3 has 15 amino acids. CDR3 DNA sequence: TGTGCCAGTAGTATGTTAGCGGGGGGGCCAGAGACCCAGTACTTC. Protein product: CASSMLAGGPETQYF.

The J gene is TRBJ1-1, the V gene TRBV19, with TRBD1 matching over 9 bases. The V gene end was trimmed by 7 bases and the J gene end by 8 bases; junction bases not matched to a gene: 8. CDR1 LNHDA and CDR2 SQIVND come from the germline V gene (reference sequence). The CDR3 sequence is 13 residues long. The CDR3: CASTDRGFFEAFF. CDR3 DNA: TGTGCCAGTACGGACAGGGGATTTTTCGAAGCTTTCTTT.

This clone was recorded once. The chain carries TRBV6-6 and TRBJ2-1; TRBD1 matches at 8 bases. CDR3 length: 15 amino acids. Trimming took 2 bases from V and 6 from J; bases not matched to a gene: 6. Germline CDR1 MNHNY, CDR2 SVGAGI (reference sequence). CDR3 loop: CASSYADRVSNEQFF. The CDR3 DNA reads as TGTGCCAGCAGTTACGCGGACAGGGTCAGCAATGAGCAGTTCTTC.

The V call is TRBV9, the J call TRBJ2-2; 10 bases are shared with TRBD2. This CDR3 has 18 residues. The germline gives CDR1 SGDLS, CDR2 YYNGEE. V shed 9 bases and J 0 bases; nucleotides not matched to a gene: 14. The CDR3 region is CATPPLLAGRPNTGELFF. The CDR3 bases are TGTGCCACCCCGCCCCTACTAGCGGGGCGACCGAACACCGGGGAGCTGTTTTTT.

CDR3 in DNA: TGTGCCAGTAGTATTCCCGAACAGACAGGGATTTATAGCAATCAGCCCCAGCATTTT. This codes for CASSIPEQTGIYSNQPQHF. The chain has TRBV19 and TRBJ1-5, with TRBD1 matching over 7 bases. The V gene end was trimmed by 3 bases and the J gene end by 0 bases; junction bases not matched to a gene: 14. The CDR3 has 19 amino acids. Germline assignment: CDR1 LNHDA and CDR2 SQIVND (reference sequence).

This clone was seen a few times. This chain links TRBV28 with TRBJ1-3, with 8 bases that match TRBD1. Germline V CDR1 and CDR2: MDHEN, SYDVKM. V was pared by 5 bases and J by 3 bases, with 18 bases of the junction left unmatched. This CDR3 is 19 amino acids long. For the CDR3, the DNA is TGTGCCAGCAGTCCAAGATATGACAGGGGAAAGGGGGGTGGAAACACCATATATTTT. Amino acids: CASSPRYDRGKGGGNTIYF. Drawing the rest from reference TRBV28 and TRBJ1-3, the complete variable domain is DVKVTQSSRYLVKRTGEKVFLECVQDMDHENMFWYRQDPGLGLRLIYFSYDVKMKEKGDIPEGYSVSREKKERFSLILESASTNQTSMYLCASSPRYDRGKGGGNTIYFGEGSWLTVV.

The rearrangement uses TRBV7-2 and TRBJ1-2; TRBD1 matches 12 bases. From germline, CDR1 is SGHTA and CDR2 FQGNSA. Trimming removed 5 bases from V and 4 bases from J; junction bases left unmatched: 5. The CDR3 covers 15 residues. The DNA of the CDR3 is TGTGCCAGCAGCATCGGGACAGGGGGCGTCTATGGCTACACCTTC. Amino acid sequence: CASSIGTGGVYGYTF.

There are a few counts of this clone. For the CDR3, the DNA is TGCAGTGCTAGAGACCCAGCTGAAGCTTTCTTT. Translation: CSARDPAEAFF. This rearrangement joins TRBV20-1 to TRBJ1-1; D not resolved. Trimming removed 0 bases from V and 6 bases from J, with 5 bases in between. This CDR3 is built from 11 residues. Looked up from germline, CDR1 is DFQATT and CDR2 is SNEGSKA (reference sequence).

This clone is a singleton in its sample. V is TRBV7-9 and J is TRBJ1-6; possible D gene TRBD1, 6 bases. The germline CDR1 and CDR2 sequences are SEHNR and FQNEAQ (reference sequence). Between the trimmed V and J ends, which lost 5 bases and 6 bases, there was a span of 11 bases. The CDR3 length is 14 residues. The CDR3 DNA sequence: TGTGCCAGCAGCGGGGACACTTCTAATTCACCCCTCCACTTT. Its translation: CASSGDTSNSPLHF.

The chain has TRBV6-5 and TRBJ2-7; no clear D gene. The CDR3 covers 14 residues. V was pared by 0 bases and J by 5 bases, with 11 bases between. Germline loops: CDR1 MNHEY, CDR2 SVGAGI. DNA for the CDR3: TGTGCCAGCAGTTACTCACCGGGTAAGGACGAGCAGTACTTC. It encodes CASSYSPGKDEQYF.

The CDR3 region has the DNA TGTGCCAGCAGCTTCGACTCCGGGGAGCTGTTTTTT. Protein sequence: CASSFDSGELFF. V is TRBV5-5 and J is TRBJ2-2; no reliable D call. CDR3 length: 12 amino acids. The V gene lost 2 bases and the J gene lost 6 bases, with 5 bases spanning the gap. CDR1 and CDR2 (germline): SGHKS, YYEKEE (reference sequence). Using reference TRBV5-5 and TRBJ2-2 for the parts outside the CDR3, the full variable domain is DAGVTQSPTHLIKTRGQQVTLRCSPISGHKSVSWYQQVLGQGPQFIFQYYEKEERGRGNFPDRFSARQFPNYSSELNVNALLLGDSALYLCASSFDSGELFFGEGSRLTVL.

The CDR3 DNA follows: TGTGCCAGCAGCGAACCATGGACAGGGGACGCGGAAAAAGAGGATCAGCCCCAGCATTTT. Protein product: CASSEPWTGDAEKEDQPQHF. The chain links TRBV9 to TRBJ1-5; TRBD1 matches at 9 bases. CDR1 is SGDLS and CDR2 is YYNGEE in the germline V gene. The J segment lost 5 bases and the V segment lost 3 bases, leaving 21 bases of the junction unmatched. This CDR3 is built from 20 residues.

V usage is TRBV7-3 and J usage is TRBJ2-2, with 8 bases aligning to TRBD1. Germline lookup yields CDR1 SGHTA and CDR2 FQGTGA. With 10 bases clipped from V and 5 bases from J, the junction kept 9 bases outside the gene matches. The CDR3 runs 14 residues. CDR3: CATRAQGATGELFF. CDR3 in DNA: TGTGCCACCCGGGCGCAGGGGGCTACCGGGGAGCTGTTTTTT.

This rearrangement joins TRBV9 to TRBJ1-1; perhaps TRBD1 as D (6 bases). Germline-derived CDR1 and CDR2 are SGDLS and YYNGEE. V shed 4 bases and J shed 0 bases, with 10 bases lying between them. This CDR3 spans 14 amino acids. CDR3 loop: CASSPGQLNTEAFF. In DNA, the CDR3 is TGTGCCAGCAGCCCCGGACAGCTGAACACTGAAGCTTTCTTT.

The chain uses TRBV4-3 and TRBJ1-1; 8 nucleotides match TRBD1. CDR3 length equals 17 residues. Germline V gives CDR1 LGHNA, CDR2 YSLEER. The J segment lost 5 bases and the V segment lost 0 bases, leaving 11 bases of the junction unmatched. CDR3 region: CASSQDLGQGSLTEAFF. The DNA of the CDR3 is TGCGCCAGCAGCCAAGATCTCGGACAGGGTAGTCTGACTGAAGCTTTCTTT.

The rearrangement links TRBV5-6 to TRBJ1-1, with unresolved D. CDR3 size: 13 residues. From germline, CDR1 is SGHDT and CDR2 YYEEEE. V dropped 1 base and J dropped 7 bases, with 11 bases sitting between them. CDR3 sequence reads: CASSLNGGGEAFF. The CDR3 DNA sequence: TGTGCCAGCAGCTTGAACGGAGGTGGTGAAGCTTTCTTT. The full variable domain, rest sourced from reference TRBV5-6 and TRBJ1-1, is DAGVTQSPTHLIKTRGQQVTLRCSPKSGHDTVSWYQQALGQGPQFIFQYYEEEERQRGNFPDRFSGHQFPNYSSELNVNALLLGDSALYLCASSLNGGGEAFFGQGTRLTVV.

The V call is TRBV18, the J call TRBJ2-5, with D uncertain. Trimming removed 5 bases at V and 3 bases at J, with 10 bases between. CDR3 length: 13 amino acids. Germline loops: CDR1 KGHSH, CDR2 LQKENI. CDR3: CASSSNGEETQYF. The CDR3 region has the DNA TGTGCCAGCTCATCCAACGGAGAAGAGACCCAGTACTTC.

The V gene is TRBV7-2, the J gene TRBJ1-1, with 7 bases identical to TRBD1. Per the germline V gene, CDR1 is SGHTA and CDR2 is FQGNSA. V was clipped by 3 bases and J by 2 bases; unmatched bases: 3. The length of the CDR3 is 14 residues. The CDR3 protein is CASSLNRGNTEAFF. Written as DNA, the CDR3 is TGTGCCAGCAGCTTGAACAGGGGTAACACTGAAGCTTTCTTT.

This rearrangement joins TRBV6-1 to TRBJ1-1, with a tentative D call TRBD1 (5 bases). Germline V gives CDR1 MNHNS, CDR2 SASEGT. V lost 2 bases to trimming and J lost 1 base, with 14 bases between them. The CDR3 consists of 16 residues. The CDR3 protein is CASSERTWGTNTEAFF. CDR3 bases: TGTGCCAGCAGTGAACGGACATGGGGTACGAACACTGAAGCTTTCTTT.

The DNA for the CDR3 is TGTGCCAGCGGCTCCGGGACAGAAGAGACCCAGTACTTC. Translated, it gives CASGSGTEETQYF. The V gene is TRBV2, the J gene TRBJ2-5; 7 bases match TRBD1. This CDR3 comprises 13 residues. CDR1 and CDR2 from the germline V gene are SNHLY and FYNNEI. With 8 bases clipped from V and 3 bases from J, the junction kept 6 bases outside the gene matches. Full variable domain (rest looked up from reference TRBV2 and TRBJ2-5): EPEVTQTPSHQVTQMGQEVILRCVPISNHLYFYWYRQILGQKVEFLVSFYNNEISEKSEIFDDQFSVERPDGSNFTLKIRSTKLEDSAMYFCASGSGTEETQYFGPGTRLLVL.